This T cell receptor beta chain was identified in a study of T cell responses to AZD1222 COVID-19 vaccine. Study information: Pooling covered second doses at about 4 or about 12 weeks. The study's findings and limits: CD4 TCRs covered the whole spike, strongest at regions 160-218 and 743-854. Unmutated regions of variants are reportedly targeted by nearly half of spike-specific TCRs. Donors were chiefly white British, with a greater number of females, and clonal diversity was perhaps underestimated.

About this clone itself: Its specificity is unknown.

The method was immunoSEQ multiplex PCR; TCRdb's version includes in-frame clones alone and lacks a portion of them. This table has 90,000 to 120,000 clones, about nine tenths appearing once. The material sequenced was peripheral blood, taken on day 0 of AZD1222 vaccination. The sequence was obtained from an adult in good health.

The CDR3 DNA reads TGTGCCTGGAGTGTAATGGGGGAGCTGTTTTTT. As protein: CAWSVMGELFF. V and J are TRBV30 and TRBJ2-2; D remains ambiguous. The V gene lost 0 bases and the J gene lost 8 bases, with 4 bases spanning the gap. Germline V gene lookup returns CDR1 GTSNPN and CDR2 SVGIG (reference sequence). CDR3 length equals 11 residues. The whole variable domain, remainder taken from reference TRBV30 and TRBJ2-2, is SQTIHQWPATLVQPVGSPLSLECTVEGTSNPNLYWYRQAAGRGLQLLFYSVGIGQISSEVPQNLSASRPQDRQFILSSKKLLLSDSGFYLCAWSVMGELFFGEGSRLTVL.